This T cell receptor beta chain was found in a study of naive and memory T cell subsets. V shed 5 bases and J 1 base; nucleotides not matched to a gene: 5. The CDR3 loop spans 15 amino acids. Both TRBC1 and TRBC2 were covered by a beta constant-region primer of two equimolar oligonucleotides. The ligated cDNA underwent four PCR rounds using SP2 and nested alpha and beta constant-region primers. Ligation attached a single-stranded oligonucleotide with a 12-nucleotide UMI and the SP2 primer to the cDNA 3' end. MiXCR, run by TCRdb on the UMI-ligation and nested PCR reads, gives a single entry per CDR3 protein. The table has about 150,000 distinct CDR3 sequences, approximately 22% seen once. This clonotype was detected many times. The antigen is unknown. Regarding the study as a whole: Naive repertoires, especially CD8, held a few larger clonotypes, possibly memory cells re-expressing CD45RA.

Cells stained for CD3, CD4, CD8, CD45RA, CD27 and viability were sorted into four CD45RA/CD27 subsets. The sequence derives from a human donor in good health. The chain combines TRBV12-3 or TRBV12-4 with TRBJ1-5; 7 nucleotides align to TRBD1. Sequencing was carried out using naive CD4+ T cells from blood. The CDR3 here is CASSLTGASNQPQHF. CDR3 DNA: TGTGCCAGCAGTCTCACAGGGGCGAGCAATCAGCCCCAGCATTTT.